This paragraph reports one TCR beta chain. The sample comes from a study of blood T cell repertoires in COVID-19. About the research overall: Acute and convalescent COVID-19 samples came from the United States, Italy and Spain. PBMCs, B-cell-depleted T cells, or T cells provided the cDNA or gDNA that made up the material.

Sequencing used immunoSEQ multiplex PCR; TCRdb keeps in-frame clones, though not all of them. The sample holds around 300,000 clones, around 87% seen once. The germline CDR1 and CDR2 sequences are LGHNA and YSLEER. The CDR3 consists of 18 residues. With 3 bases clipped from V and 2 bases from J, the junction kept 11 bases outside the gene matches. The sequenced sample consisted of peripheral blood. The chain recombines TRBV4-3 with TRBJ2-7; 12 bases line up with TRBD2. This TCR came from a woman in her 50s with active or convalescent COVID-19. The CDR3 region has the DNA TGCGCCAGCAGCCAGGCCCTGGGACTAGCGGGCCTTGCCTACGAGCAGTACTTC. Its protein is CASSQALGLAGLAYEQYF.